This entry concerns a single T cell receptor beta chain. The target antigen is unknown. The data originate from a study of cytomegalovirus exposure and HLA in healthy donors. Overall study results and limits: The classifier, whose performance was assessed in both the original and validation cohorts, reportedly diagnosed cytomegalovirus status with high specificity and sensitivity.

The CDR3 consists of 16 residues. V lost 0 bases, J lost 9 bases, and 9 bases stayed unmatched. Per the germline V gene, CDR1 is SGHTA and CDR2 is FQGTGA. Repertoires were generated with immunoSEQ multiplex PCR, while TCRdb's copy carries only in-frame clones and drops some. The sample carries hundreds of thousands of clones, roughly 85% recorded once. The chain employs TRBV7-3 and TRBJ2-1; 9 bases map to TRBD2. The TCR comes from a woman younger than 30 in good health and CMV-seronegative. The sample consisted of PBMCs. The CDR3 sequence: CASSLTYGGRASEQFF. In DNA, the CDR3 is TGTGCCAGCAGCTTAACGTATGGCGGGAGGGCCTCTGAGCAGTTCTTC.